The T cell receptor beta chain under discussion was sequenced for a study of post-analysis software for immune sequencing data. General study findings and limits: Analysis by F measure revealed that same-batch samples clustered strongly together. TRBV5-6, TRBV5-1 and TRBV20-1 were among a few TRBV segments more frequent in patients than controls.

In the case of this clonotype: Its antigen remains unknown. Sequence at one end of the junction differs from germline and may be a read error.

Tagging with unique molecular identifiers was a feature of the TCR beta cDNA libraries. From the PCR reads, TCRdb called clonotypes with MiXCR, one entry per CDR3 protein. The sample consists of approximately 440,000 distinct CDR3 sequences, roughly 45% of them appearing once. Germline-derived CDR1 and CDR2 are MNHEY and SVGAGI. There are 14 residues in the CDR3. This receptor was obtained from a girl aged 10-17 years with multiple sclerosis. Sequencing used blood. This chain joins TRBV6-5 and TRBJ1-1; perhaps TRBD1 as D (5 bases). For the CDR3, the DNA is TGTGTCAGCAGACGGGACGGCTCGAACACTGAAGCTTTCTTT. Protein sequence: CVSRRDGSNTEAFF.